The entry below describes one T cell receptor (beta chain). Antigen specificity is unknown. Time point specified: persistent/refractory GD, antithyroid drugs over 5 years with positive TRAb. The TCR library used RNA extracted from PBMCs. Sequencing libraries for TCR beta were prepared with iRepertoire HTBI primers and Arm-PCR of CDR3 regions. Per the authors' pipeline: Samples jointly harbored 60 to 70 TRBV and 15 or so TRBJ segments. TCRdb redid the calling of the multiplex PCR reads with MiXCR, one entry per CDR3 protein. These V and J calls rely on TCRdb rather than the paper's analysis. This table has 350,000 to 450,000 distinct CDR3 sequences, roughly 20% appearing once. The data were obtained in a study of regulatory T cells in long-lasting Graves disease. Study-wide results and limits: Patients with persistent disease showed a bias toward TRBV28, TRBJ1-2 and TRBJ2-5.

This CDR3 is built from 11 residues. Trimming removed 7 bases from V and 4 bases from J, with 10 bases in between. The germline V gene encodes CDR1 SQVTM and CDR2 ANQGSEA. The sample consisted of peripheral blood mononuclear cells (PBMCs), taken when the disease was refractory, from a patient treated with antithyroid drugs. The chain joins TRBV29-1 to TRBJ2-5, with D perhaps TRBD2 (6 bases). The clonotype was recovered from a woman in her thirties or forties with Graves disease. CDR3: CSAGAGETQYF. As DNA, the CDR3 is TGCAGCGCGGGAGCGGGAGAGACCCAGTACTTC.